A single sample is the source of the 23 T cell receptor beta chains below, sequenced in a study of breast tumors, draining lymph nodes, adjacent tissues (dated by TCRdb to the mid-2010s). Receptor amplification or capture employed multiplex PCR. Reads for this sample came from an Illumina HiSeq 2000. TCRdb reran the public reads through fastp at Q25 and MiXCR, keeping productive beta chains. Under each unique CDR3 protein, matching rows form one entry showing the most common genes and DNA. The sample contains about 25,000 distinct CDR3 sequences, roughly 21% of them found a single time. Approximately 12% of the sample lies in the top ten. The sample consisted of breast tumor tissue. The receptor source for this set is a female donor with breast cancer. Some clones in this sample may be carry-over from other donors' samples.

By share, this clonotype ranks as medium-sized. V usage is TRBV5-1 and J usage is TRBJ2-7, with D perhaps TRBD1 (6 bases). The CDR3 runs to 15 residues. Germline CDR1 is SGHRS and CDR2 is YFSETQ. Trimming took off 0 bases at V and 5 bases at J, with 15 bases between the two ends. The CDR3 here is CASSLGTDSPNEQYF. DNA for the CDR3: TGCGCCAGCAGCTTGGGGACGGACAGCCCCAACGAGCAGTACTTC.

This clonotype was recorded many times. The chain is built from TRBV28 and TRBJ1-4; D might be TRBD1 (5 bases). CDR1 and CDR2 (germline): MDHEN, SYDVKM. The CDR3 length is 15 residues. V was pared by 6 bases and J by 5 bases, with 16 bases between. CDR3 coding DNA: TGTGCCAGCAGCTCCGGAGGACGGACAAATGAAAAACTGTTTTTT. Amino acid sequence: CASSSGGRTNEKLFF. Combining the CDR3 with reference TRBV28 and TRBJ1-4 gives the whole variable domain DVKVTQSSRYLVKRTGEKVFLECVQDMDHENMFWYRQDPGLGLRLIYFSYDVKMKEKGDIPEGYSVSREKKERFSLILESASTNQTSMYLCASSSGGRTNEKLFFGSGTQLSVL.

This clonotype was recorded at least ten times. The junction departs from the called germline gene at one end, perhaps through a read error. This sequence joins TRBV14 and TRBJ2-1; 7 bases match TRBD2. Per the germline V gene, CDR1 is SGHDN and CDR2 is FVKESK. The CDR3 length is 15 residues. In DNA, the CDR3 is TGTGCCAGCAGCCAAGAAGGGTATGGCTGGCGGGAGAACGCCTTC. Its protein is CASSQEGYGWRENAF.

The chain has TRBV27 and TRBJ2-7, with 14 bases aligning to TRBD2. This CDR3 region has 17 residues. Looked up from germline, CDR1 is MNHEY and CDR2 is SMNVEV (reference sequence). V lost 6 bases and J lost 2; bases outside the gene matches: 9. The CDR3 nucleotides read TGTGCCAGCAGCACCACCGGGGGACTAGCGGGAGCCTACGAGCAGTACTTC. This translates into CASSTTGGLAGAYEQYF.

By share, this clonotype ranks as medium-sized (0.01 to 0.1%). The chain couples TRBV5-1 to TRBJ1-2, with 7 bases lining up with TRBD1. Germline V gene data show CDR1 as SGHRS and CDR2 as YFSETQ. The V and J ends lost 3 bases and 8 bases, in that order; junction bases with no gene match: 10. The CDR3 totals 14 residues. The chain's CDR3 is CASSSTGATGGYTF. The CDR3 DNA follows: TGCGCCAGCAGCTCCACAGGGGCAACGGGGGGCTACACCTTC.

This clonotype occurred a few times. This clone may be a read error of a much larger clone one base away. The chain couples TRBV19 to TRBJ1-2; a possible D gene is TRBD1 (5 bases). The CDR3 is 19 amino acids. CDR1 and CDR2 from the germline V gene are LNHDA and SQIVND (reference sequence). Deletions cut 1 base from V and 1 base from J, with 22 bases between. The CDR3 loop is CASSIVRASQQEYNYGYTF. The CDR3 DNA sequence: TGTGCCAGTAGTATAGTCAGGGCAAGCCAACAGGAATATAACTATGGCTACACCTTC.

This clonotype was recorded many times. The CDR3 loop reads CASSLMTGAMETQYF. DNA of the CDR3: TGTGCCAGCAGCTTAATGACAGGGGCGATGGAGACCCAGTACTTC. The J gene is TRBJ2-5, the V gene TRBV11-3; 8 bases are a match to TRBD1. The germline V gene has CDR1 SGHNT and CDR2 YENEEA. V lost 2 bases and J lost 5; bases outside the gene matches: 7. The CDR3 consists of 15 residues.

The chain has TRBV6-5 and TRBJ1-2, with a possible D match to TRBD1 (5 bases). The CDR3 is 14 amino acids. Looked up from germline, CDR1 is MNHEY and CDR2 is SVGAGI. V was trimmed by 2 bases and J by 8 bases, leaving 15 bases between them. This CDR3 is CASSYALTEDGYTF. The CDR3 DNA follows: TGTGCCAGCAGTTACGCTCTGACAGAGGACGGCTACACCTTC.

This clonotype has a count of ten or more. The chain joins TRBV9 to TRBJ2-7; 11 bases are shared with TRBD2. V lost 4 bases, J lost 0 bases, and 6 bases stayed unmatched. The germline CDR1 and CDR2 sequences are SGDLS and YYNGEE. This CDR3 has 16 amino acids. The CDR3 protein is CASSPGTSGSSYEQYF. CDR3 DNA: TGTGCCAGCAGCCCCGGGACTAGCGGTAGCTCCTACGAGCAGTACTTC.

This clonotype was counted many times. CDR3 nucleotides: TGTGCCAGTAGGACGGACCGAGGGGATAATCAGCCCCAGCATTTT. Its protein product is CASRTDRGDNQPQHF. The V call is TRBV19, the J call TRBJ1-5, with D tentatively TRBD1 (5 bases). The CDR3 runs to 15 residues. V gave up 6 bases and J gave up 4 bases, with 16 bases separating them. CDR1 is LNHDA and CDR2 is SQIVND in the germline V gene (reference sequence).

This clonotype was counted a few times. This rearrangement joins TRBV28 to TRBJ2-7, with 11 bases aligning to TRBD2. CDR1 and CDR2 from the germline V gene are MDHEN and SYDVKM. Trimming removed 4 bases from V and 4 bases from J; junction bases left unmatched: 9. This CDR3 has 16 residues. The CDR3 sequence: CASSSRLAGGIYEQYF. The CDR3 DNA is TGTGCCAGCAGTTCCAGGCTAGCGGGAGGAATATACGAGCAGTACTTC.

This clonotype was detected many times. CDR3 coding DNA: TGTGCCAGCAGCTTACAGGGCCCCCTGGCGGGAGCTCGCACAGATACGCAGTATTTT. This encodes CASSLQGPLAGARTDTQYF. The V call is TRBV7-2, the J call TRBJ2-3, with TRBD2 matching 7 bases. This CDR3 contains 19 residues. CDR1 is SGHTA, CDR2 FQGNSA, per germline. The trim removed 2 bases at V and 1 base at J, leaving 15 bases unmatched.

The count of this clonotype is one. The conserved closing phenylalanine or tryptophan is absent in this CDR3, likely reflecting a read error. This chain uses TRBV11-3 with TRBJ2-1; the D gene is possibly TRBD1 (6 bases). V shed 6 bases and J shed 8 bases, with 17 bases lying between them. The CDR3 sequence is 14 residues long. Germline-derived CDR1 and CDR2 are SGHNT and YENEEA. The CDR3 DNA reads as TGTGCCAGCAGTTTCTCAGGGGTGAGGGATGAGCAGTTCCTC. As protein: CASSFSGVRDEQFL.

This clonotype came up many times. In nucleotides, the CDR3 is TGTGCCAGCCAGCGGGAGTTAGGGCACAATGAGCAGTTCTTC. Residues: CASQRELGHNEQFF. This chain uses TRBV2 with TRBJ2-1; 8 bases agree with TRBD2. The germline CDR1 and CDR2 sequences are SNHLY and FYNNEI. The CDR3 has 14 amino acids. The J segment lost 5 bases and the V segment lost 8 bases, leaving 8 bases of the junction unmatched.

This clonotype is medium-sized within its sample. The J gene is TRBJ2-5, the V gene TRBV5-1, with D perhaps TRBD1 (6 bases). In germline, CDR1 is SGHRS, CDR2 YFSETQ. V was pared by 3 bases and J by 7 bases, with 22 bases between. CDR3 length: 16 residues. The CDR3 DNA reads as TGCGCCAGCAGCTCCAACCGGGACACTTCACTGGGGACCCAGTACTTC. Translating it yields CASSSNRDTSLGTQYF.

Turning to this clonotype: This CDR3 fails to terminate in the conserved phenylalanine or tryptophan, so it likely reflects a read error. In DNA form, the CDR3 reads TGCGGCGCCGGGACACTCTCCTACGAGCAGTACCTC. This sequence encodes CGAGTLSYEQYL. The V gene is TRBV29-1, the J gene TRBJ2-7, with a possible D match to TRBD1 (6 bases). CDR1 and CDR2 (germline): SQVTM, ANQGSEA. This CDR3 region has 12 residues.

The gene calls are TRBV2 and TRBJ1-6, with 9 positions matching TRBD1. Losses at the gene ends were 5 bases for V and 5 bases for J; bases not matched to a gene: 1. CDR3 length: 14 amino acids. Germline CDR1 and CDR2: SNHLY and FYNNEI. The CDR3 protein is CASSRTGDNSPLHF. CDR3 bases: TGTGCCAGCAGTAGGACAGGGGATAATTCACCCCTCCACTTT.

This clonotype was counted at least ten times. This clone may be a read error of a much larger clone one base away. The chain has TRBV20-1 and TRBJ2-1; no clear D. This CDR3 is 12 amino acids long. Germline CDR1 DFQATT, CDR2 SNEGSKA (reference sequence). Trimming left V 6 bases short and J 8 bases short, with 14 bases between. The CDR3 loop is CSANYVHDEQFF. CDR3 nucleotides: TGCAGTGCCAACTACGTACACGATGAGCAGTTCTTC.

This clonotype was counted ten times or more. The chain employs TRBV28 and TRBJ2-3; no clear D. V dropped 5 bases and J dropped 2 bases, with 8 bases sitting between them. This CDR3 contains 13 residues. From germline, CDR1 is MDHEN and CDR2 SYDVKM. Here the CDR3 reads CASSPDPTDTQYF. In DNA form, the CDR3 reads TGTGCCAGCAGTCCGGACCCCACAGATACGCAGTATTTT.

This clonotype was seen at least ten times. The chain uses TRBV20-1 and TRBJ2-5; 8 nucleotides align to TRBD1. Germline V gene lookup returns CDR1 DFQATT and CDR2 SNEGSKA (reference sequence). V lost 5 bases and J lost 2; bases outside the gene matches: 4. This CDR3 spans 13 amino acids. The chain's CDR3 is CSALGQGQETQYF. The CDR3 DNA reads TGCAGTGCTTTAGGACAGGGTCAAGAGACCCAGTACTTC.

The gene calls are TRBV7-3 and TRBJ1-1, with unresolved D. The CDR3 extends over 13 amino acids. The V and J ends lost 5 bases and 0 bases respectively, with 7 bases between them. CDR1 SGHTA and CDR2 FQGTGA come from the germline V gene. The CDR3 is CASSQTLNTEAFF. CDR3 DNA sequence: TGTGCCAGCAGCCAAACCTTGAACACTGAAGCTTTCTTT.

This clonotype was seen many times. The chain has TRBV19 and TRBJ2-1; D gene uncertain. Germline assignment: CDR1 LNHDA and CDR2 SQIVND (reference sequence). Trimming cost V 0 bases and J 0 bases, with 6 bases left between them. CDR3 length: 15 residues. The CDR3 DNA follows: TGTGCCAGTAGTATAGAAACGAGCTCCTACAATGAGCAGTTCTTC. Its translation is CASSIETSSYNEQFF.

The sample holds many counts of this clonotype. The rearrangement links TRBV18 to TRBJ1-2; D remains unclear. Germline CDR1 KGHSH, CDR2 LQKENI. This CDR3 is 12 amino acids long. Trimming removed 4 bases at V and 6 bases at J, with 9 bases between. The CDR3 protein is CASSRPIDGYTF. The CDR3 nucleotides read TGTGCCAGCTCACGCCCAATTGATGGCTACACCTTC.